The 5 T cell receptor beta chains below all came from one sample that was sequenced in a study of T cell responses to AZD1222 COVID-19 vaccine. Repertoires were generated with immunoSEQ multiplex PCR, while TCRdb's copy carries only in-frame clones and drops some. The sample contains some 130,000 clones, 85% to 95% of which appear only once. The input for sequencing was peripheral blood, taken 28 days after the second AZD1222 dose. The receptors here all came from an adult who received the AZD1222 COVID-19 vaccine.

This rearrangement joins TRBV7-9 to TRBJ1-6; 8 positions match TRBD1. CDR3 length equals 14 residues. Trimming cost V 5 bases and J 7 bases; bases outside gene matches: 4. Germline CDR1 SEHNR, CDR2 FQNEAQ (reference sequence). DNA of the CDR3: TGTGCCAGCAGCCCGGACAGGGCCAATTCACCCCTCCACTTT. Amino acids: CASSPDRANSPLHF.

This chain joins TRBV2 and TRBJ1-4; 12 bases align to TRBD1. Germline CDR1 and CDR2: SNHLY and FYNNEI. V shed 3 bases and J 8 bases; nucleotides not matched to a gene: 10. The CDR3 runs 17 residues. CDR3 sequence (DNA): TGTGCCAGCAGTGACCCCGGGACAGGGGGCGTAGAAGAAAAACTGTTTTTT. Translating it yields CASSDPGTGGVEEKLFF.

The sample holds a few counts of this clone. The chain recombines TRBV9 with TRBJ1-1; the match to TRBD1 covers 8 bases. The junction had 5 bases not matched to a gene; V was cut back by 3 bases and J by 10 bases. Germline lookup yields CDR1 SGDLS and CDR2 YYNGEE. The CDR3 length is 12 residues. The CDR3 nucleotides are TGTGCCAGCAGCGGCCAGACAGGGGTAGCTTTCTTT. Translating it yields CASSGQTGVAFF. The full variable domain, with the rest looked up from reference TRBV9 and TRBJ1-1, is DSGVTQTPKHLITATGQRVTLRCSPRSGDLSVYWYQQSLDQGLQFLIQYYNGEERAKGNILERFSAQQFPDLHSELNLSSLELGDSALYFCASSGQTGVAFFGQGTRLTVV.

This rearrangement joins TRBV5-6 to TRBJ1-1; TRBD1 aligns across 7 bases. The germline V gene encodes CDR1 SGHDT and CDR2 YYEEEE. The CDR3 covers 14 residues. V lost 4 bases to trimming and J lost 0 bases; unmatched junction nucleotides: 3. The CDR3 sequence is CASSVTGLNTEAFF. CDR3 coding DNA: TGTGCCAGCAGCGTGACAGGGTTGAACACTGAAGCTTTCTTT.

The chain is built from TRBV27 and TRBJ1-1; D ambiguous. The CDR3 totals 14 residues. V lost 3 bases to trimming and J lost 0 bases, with 8 bases between them. Germline loops: CDR1 MNHEY, CDR2 SMNVEV (reference sequence). The CDR3 coding sequence is TGTGCCAGCAGTTTGGTCGGGGTGAACACTGAAGCTTTCTTT. Amino acid sequence: CASSLVGVNTEAFF.